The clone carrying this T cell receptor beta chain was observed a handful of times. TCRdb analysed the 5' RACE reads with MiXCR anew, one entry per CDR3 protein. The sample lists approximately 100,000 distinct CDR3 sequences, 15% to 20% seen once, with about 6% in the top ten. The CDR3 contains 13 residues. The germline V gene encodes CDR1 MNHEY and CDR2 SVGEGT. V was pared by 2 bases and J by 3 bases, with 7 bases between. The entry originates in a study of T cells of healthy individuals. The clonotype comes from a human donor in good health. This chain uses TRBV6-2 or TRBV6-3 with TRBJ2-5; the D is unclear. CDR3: CASSYRAEETQYF. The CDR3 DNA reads TGTGCCAGCAGTTACCGGGCGGAAGAGACCCAGTACTTC.